This T cell receptor beta chain was profiled in a study of T cells in Graves' hyperthyroidism and ophthalmopathy. It was RNA transcripts that yielded the amplified TCR beta CDR3 regions. Initially, a first-round RT-PCR of the TCR CDR3 employed the HTBI primer set. TCRdb passed the multiplex PCR reads through MiXCR, listing each CDR3 protein once. Of approximately 600,000 distinct CDR3 sequences listed, 16% are singletons. The CDR3 contains 13 residues. Trimming stripped 1 base from V and 7 bases from J, with 10 bases between. Germline CDR1 is SEHNR and CDR2 is FQNEAQ (reference sequence). A word on this clonotype: The missing conserved phenylalanine or tryptophan at the end of this CDR3 makes a read error likely.

This clonotype was obtained from a woman in her thirties with Graves' hyperthyroidism. Sequencing input: blood. V gene TRBV7-9 combines with J gene TRBJ1-1; D is ambiguous. CDR3 region: CASSLEADIEAFL. The CDR3 nucleotides are TGTGCCAGCAGCTTAGAGGCGGATATTGAAGCTTTCCTT.